This TCR beta chain was retrieved from a study of blood T cell repertoires in COVID-19. Study summary: In each case, the material was cDNA or gDNA derived from T cells, B-cell-depleted T cells, or PBMCs.

Profiled with immunoSEQ multiplex PCR; TCRdb holds only in-frame clones, not every one. The data hold a few hundred thousand clones, with 80% to 85% observed a single time. One Seattle source followed patients from active infection through their disease course. The germline V gene encodes CDR1 LGHDT and CDR2 YNNKEL (reference sequence). The CDR3 sequence is 17 residues long. Trimming cost V 1 base and J 0 bases; bases outside gene matches: 5. The receptor was derived from a person between 65 and 79 years old with COVID-19, enrolled during active disease. Sequenced sample: peripheral blood. The V gene is TRBV3-1 (or the pseudogene TRBV3-2), the J gene TRBJ1-3, with 8 bases fitting TRBD1. CDR3 in amino acids: CASSQGSGTGSGNTIYF. Written as DNA, the CDR3 is TGTGCCAGCAGCCAAGGGTCGGGGACAGGCTCTGGAAACACCATATATTTT.